The rows below give T cell receptor beta chains drawn from one sample of a study of blood T cell repertoires in COVID-19. TCRdb keeps only in-frame clones here, not all; method: immunoSEQ multiplex PCR. The data show about 290,000 clones, roughly 90% seen once. The source material was peripheral blood. The source of these receptors is a woman under 40 with COVID-19, enrolled during active disease. Both conserved end residues are part of each CDR3. A D gene is named only where the DNA matches it firmly. Clone size, where shown, is once, few, many, or a class for clones that have expanded.

v_call	clone_size	j_call	d_call	cdr3_aa	cdr3_nt
TRBV5-5	few	TRBJ1-2	NA	CASSSTPWGDPGYTF	TGTGCCAGCAGCTCGACCCCGTGGGGGGATCCAGGCTACACCTTC
TRBV5-6	NA	TRBJ1-5	TRBD1	CASSLEGTGDQPQHF	TGTGCCAGCAGCTTGGAAGGGACAGGTGATCAGCCCCAGCATTTT
TRBV28	NA	TRBJ1-2	NA	CASSLGGLRYGYTF	TGTGCCAGCAGTCTGGGAGGGTTGAGGTATGGCTACACCTTC
TRBV12-3/TRBV12-4	NA	TRBJ1-1	TRBD1	CASNRDRNTEAFF	TGTGCCAGCAATAGGGACAGGAACACTGAAGCTTTCTTT
TRBV19	NA	TRBJ2-1	NA	CASSISGSNVRSYNEQFF	TGTGCCAGTAGTATCTCCGGTTCTAACGTTCGCTCCTACAATGAGCAGTTCTTC
TRBV3-1/TRBV3-2	NA	TRBJ1-2	TRBD1	CASSRDRVPLGYTF	TGTGCCAGCAGCCGGGACAGGGTCCCGCTCGGCTACACCTTC
TRBV2	NA	TRBJ1-3	NA	CASRPSGYTIYF	TGTGCCAGCAGACCTTCGGGGTACACCATATATTTT
TRBV5-6	NA	TRBJ1-6	TRBD1	CASSLVPGQAYSPLHF	TGTGCCAGCAGCTTGGTTCCGGGACAGGCATATTCACCCCTCCACTTT
TRBV9	NA	TRBJ2-7	TRBD1	CASSPRTGPSYEQYF	TGTGCCAGCAGCCCCCGGACAGGACCTTCCTACGAGCAGTACTTC
TRBV5-6	NA	TRBJ2-7	NA	CASSLTGAAGEQYF	TGTGCCAGCAGCTTGACAGGCGCCGCCGGGGAGCAGTACTTC
TRBV4-1	NA	TRBJ1-3	NA	CASSPVSGNTIYF	TGCGCCAGCAGCCCCGTCTCTGGAAACACCATATATTTT
TRBV6-4	NA	TRBJ1-3	NA	CASTPLPNRSRGNTIYF	TGTGCCAGCACTCCTCTACCCAACAGGTCTAGAGGAAACACCATATATTTT
TRBV5-1	NA	TRBJ2-1	NA	CASSLNGYNEQFF	TGCGCCAGCAGCTTGAACGGCTACAATGAGCAGTTCTTC
TRBV5-1	once	TRBJ2-3	TRBD2	CASSLSGGNGDTQYF	TGCGCCAGCAGCTTGAGCGGGGGAAATGGAGATACGCAGTATTTT
TRBV5-6	NA	TRBJ1-4	TRBD1	CASSQTGPLEKLFF	TGTGCCAGCAGCCAGACAGGGCCCCTGGAAAAACTGTTTTTT
TRBV19	NA	TRBJ2-1	NA	CATYSGDTSYNEQFF	TGTGCCACGTACTCAGGGGACACCTCCTACAATGAGCAGTTCTTC
TRBV5-6	NA	TRBJ2-5	TRBD1	CASSSTRTGKTQYF	TGTGCCAGCAGCTCGACCCGGACAGGGAAGACCCAGTACTTC
TRBV3-1/TRBV3-2	many	TRBJ2-7	TRBD2	CASSRLTSGGGEQYF	TGTGCCAGCAGCCGACTTACTAGCGGGGGGGGCGAGCAGTACTTC
TRBV2	NA	TRBJ1-1	TRBD1	CASRLRGENTEAFF	TGTGCCAGCAGACTCAGGGGGGAGAACACTGAAGCTTTCTTT
TRBV4-1	NA	TRBJ2-1	NA	CASSQILYNEQFF	TGCGCCAGCAGCCAAATCTTGTACAATGAGCAGTTCTTC
TRBV7-2	few	TRBJ1-5	NA	CASTQAHPNQPQHF	TGTGCCAGCACCCAGGCACACCCGAATCAGCCCCAGCATTTT
TRBV19	NA	TRBJ1-5	NA	CASSILGQGRQPQHF	TGTGCCAGTAGTATTTTGGGGCAGGGGCGTCAGCCCCAGCATTTT
TRBV13	NA	TRBJ2-7	TRBD1	CASSSLGQGGYEQYF	TGTGCCAGCAGCTCCCTAGGACAGGGTGGATACGAGCAGTACTTC